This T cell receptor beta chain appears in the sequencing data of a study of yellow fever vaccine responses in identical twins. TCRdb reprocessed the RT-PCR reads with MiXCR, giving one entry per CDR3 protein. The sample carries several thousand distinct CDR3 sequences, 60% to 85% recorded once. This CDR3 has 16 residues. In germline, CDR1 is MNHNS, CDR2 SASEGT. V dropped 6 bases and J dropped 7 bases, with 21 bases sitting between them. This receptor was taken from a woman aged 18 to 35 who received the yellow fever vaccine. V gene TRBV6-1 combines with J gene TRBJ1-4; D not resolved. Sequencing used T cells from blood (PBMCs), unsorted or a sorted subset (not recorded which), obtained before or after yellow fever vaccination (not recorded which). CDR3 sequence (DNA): TGTGCCAGCAGCCTTGGTCGCGTGGGAAGATTTGAAAAACTGTTTTTT. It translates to CASSLGRVGRFEKLFF.